One and the same sample provided the 5 T cell receptor beta chains below, sequenced in a study of blood T cells in healthy people across ages. A second PCR, run for about 6 to 11 cycles, used a sample-barcoded 5' primer plus a J-beta primer mix. TCRdb recomputed calls from the 5' RACE reads with MiXCR, one row per CDR3 protein. The repertoire has 730,000 or so distinct CDR3 sequences, about 42% of them found once; the top ten carry around 20%. The sequencing sample was made of blood. Receptors were obtained from a woman aged 60-75 years in good health.

This chain joins TRBV7-9 and TRBJ2-2; 7 bases fit TRBD1. Germline V lookup: CDR1 SEHNR, CDR2 FQNEAQ (reference sequence). The CDR3 extends over 15 amino acids. J was trimmed by 4 bases and V by 5 bases; bases with no gene match: 7. Here the CDR3 DNA reads TGTGCCAGCAGCCTATCCTACAGGGGCACCGGGGAGCTGTTTTTT. It translates to CASSLSYRGTGELFF. The variable domain in full, with the rest retrieved from reference TRBV7-9 and TRBJ2-2, is DTGVSQNPRHKITKRGQNVTFRCDPISEHNRLYWYRQTLGQGPEFLTYFQNEAQLEKSRLLSDRFSAERPKGSFSTLEIQRTEQGDSAMYLCASSLSYRGTGELFFGEGSRLTVL.

The chain uses TRBV12-3 or TRBV12-4 and TRBJ2-5; weak D call: TRBD1 (5 bases). V lost 5 bases, J lost 11 bases, and 12 bases lay in between. The CDR3 consists of 11 residues. For the CDR3, the DNA is TGTGCCAGCAGTCGACAGTGTGAGCAGTACTTC. Its translation: CASSRQCEQYF.

This clonotype was counted a few times. The rearrangement uses TRBV29-1 and TRBJ1-2; tentative D call: TRBD1 (5 bases). Germline assignment: CDR1 SQVTM and CDR2 ANQGSEA. V dropped 3 bases and J dropped 0 bases, with 8 bases sitting between them. CDR3 length: 13 amino acids. DNA of the CDR3: TGCAGCGTTGACAGGGAAGCTAACTATGGCTACACCTTC. Encoded protein: CSVDREANYGYTF.

The chain employs TRBV20-1 and TRBJ2-3; 14 nucleotides line up with TRBD2. Germline V CDR1 and CDR2: DFQATT, SNEGSKA (reference sequence). Trimming cost V 3 bases and J 5 bases; bases outside gene matches: 4. The CDR3 contains 15 residues. The CDR3 loop is CSARTSGGALDTQYF. CDR3 DNA sequence: TGCAGTGCTAGGACTAGCGGGGGGGCCTTAGATACGCAGTATTTT.

This clonotype has a count of ten or more. The V and J genes are TRBV7-2 and TRBJ2-5; the D call may be TRBD1 or TRBD2 (7 bases each). CDR3 length: 15 amino acids. Germline CDR1 SGHTA, CDR2 FQGNSA. Deletions cut 7 bases from V and 5 bases from J, with 20 bases between. CDR3 protein: CASNPPGGGTETQYF. The CDR3 DNA is TGTGCCAGCAACCCCCCAGGGGGGGGGACCGAGACCCAGTACTTC.